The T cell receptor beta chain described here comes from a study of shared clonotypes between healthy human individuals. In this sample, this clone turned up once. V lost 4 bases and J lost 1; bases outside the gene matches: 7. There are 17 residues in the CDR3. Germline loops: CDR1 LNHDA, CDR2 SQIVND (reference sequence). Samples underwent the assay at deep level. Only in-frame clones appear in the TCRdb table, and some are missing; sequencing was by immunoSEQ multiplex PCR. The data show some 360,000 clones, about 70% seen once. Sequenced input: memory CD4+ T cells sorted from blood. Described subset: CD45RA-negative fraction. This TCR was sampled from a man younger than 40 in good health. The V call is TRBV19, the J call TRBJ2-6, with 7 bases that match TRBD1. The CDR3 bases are TGTGCCAGTAGTAATTACGCCAGGGGGTCTGGGGCCAACGTCCTGACTTTC. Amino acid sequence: CASSNYARGSGANVLTF. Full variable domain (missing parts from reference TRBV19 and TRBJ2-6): DGGITQSPKYLFRKEGQNVTLSCEQNLNHDAMYWYRQDPGQGLRLIYYSQIVNDFQKGDIAEGYSVSREKKESFPLTVTSAQKNPTAFYLCASSNYARGSGANVLTFGAGSRLTVL.